The T cell receptor (beta chain) described here comes from a study of cytomegalovirus exposure and HLA in healthy donors. On this clone: What it binds is not known.

V was pared by 6 bases and J by 4 bases, with 16 bases between. This CDR3 is 15 amino acids long. Per the germline V gene, CDR1 is MNHEY and CDR2 is SVGAGI. Broader study findings: In a later analysis, at a false discovery rate of 0.05, over 15,000 TCR beta sequences were associated with HLA alleles. Rare TCR sequences dominated, though some public TCRs recurred in many donors. Most of the TCR beta V segments (in an earlier analysis) were productive either about 87% or about 30% of the time. Per a later analysis, HLA-associated TCR beta chains showed more clonal expansion than other, equally common TCR beta chains.

The PCR was carried out with 60 Vbeta primers and 13 Jbeta primers. Data came from immunoSEQ multiplex PCR; TCRdb stores just in-frame clones and leaves some out. The sample carries some 150,000 clones, around nine tenths recorded once. The source material was PBMCs. The source is a woman in her 30s in good health and CMV-seronegative. The chain has TRBV6-5 and TRBJ1-5; D remains unclear. CDR3: CASRTAGIGNQPQHF. DNA of the CDR3: TGTGCCAGCAGAACCGCGGGAATAGGGAATCAGCCCCAGCATTTT.